This TCR beta chain derives from a study of CD4+ T cells in melanoma. The CDR3 is 19 amino acids. Germline CDR1 MGHRA, CDR2 YSYEKL. V lost 2 bases and J lost 2; bases outside the gene matches: 15. Sequencing used immunoSEQ multiplex PCR; TCRdb keeps in-frame clones, though not all of them. Of about 18,000 clones in the sample, over 75% are singletons; the top ten hold roughly 5.4%. This chain links TRBV4-1 with TRBJ1-2; TRBD1 aligns across 9 bases. The sample taken for sequencing was cells from a culture (not recorded whether cultured in vitro). This receptor was identified in a human donor with melanoma. The DNA for the CDR3 is TGCGCCAGCAGCCAATTGGGGGGGACAGGGTCAGGGGGGAACTATGGCTACACCTTC. Amino acids: CASSQLGGTGSGGNYGYTF.